These T cell receptor beta chains were read from a single sample in a study of cytomegalovirus exposure and HLA in healthy donors. Assay: immunoSEQ multiplex PCR; the TCRdb copy retains only in-frame clones and omits some. This table has fewer than 200,000 clones, about three quarters appearing once. Specimen: PBMCs. These receptors all stem from a girl under 18 in good health and CMV-seronegative. CDR3s include the opening cysteine and the closing phenylalanine or tryptophan. D genes are given only for firm matches.

V: TRBV7-9
D: TRBD1
J: TRBJ1-5
CDR3: CASSFEGAVYQPQHF

V: TRBV29-1
D: TRBD1
J: TRBJ1-1
CDR3: CSGRDRWTEAFF

V: TRBV10-3
D: .
J: TRBJ2-1
CDR3: CAISDPTGRAYNEQFF

V: TRBV4-1
D: TRBD1
J: TRBJ1-3
CDR3: CASSQGTRDRVVPSGNTIYF

V: TRBV5-6
D: TRBD1
J: TRBJ1-6
CDR3: CASSPGQGYNSPLHF

V: TRBV5-6
D: .
J: TRBJ1-1
CDR3: CASSSDTTSGAFF

V: TRBV6-6
D: TRBD1
J: TRBJ2-7
CDR3: CASSSRDRSSYEQYF

V: TRBV7-9
D: .
J: TRBJ2-7
CDR3: CASSLIRAHYEQYF

V: TRBV4-1
D: .
J: TRBJ1-1
CDR3: CASSQREGFEAFF

V: TRBV7-9
D: TRBD2
J: TRBJ2-1
CDR3: CASSSPRGEGNEQFF

V: TRBV5-1
D: TRBD1
J: TRBJ1-1
CDR3: CASSPWTGRTEAFF

V: TRBV14
D: .
J: TRBJ2-7
CDR3: CASSLSPAYEQYF

V: TRBV5-1
D: TRBD1
J: TRBJ1-1
CDR3: CASRGTGGPNTEAFF

V: TRBV7-3
D: .
J: TRBJ1-4
CDR3: CASSPMRGEKLFF

V: TRBV14
D: .
J: TRBJ1-2
CDR3: CASSQGGGYTF

V: TRBV7-6
D: .
J: TRBJ1-3
CDR3: CASSLVPGHYSGNTIYF

V: TRBV27
D: TRBD1
J: TRBJ2-7
CDR3: CASLGTGEIEQYF

V: TRBV7-9
D: .
J: TRBJ1-1
CDR3: CASTSRVMNTEAFF

V: TRBV2
D: .
J: TRBJ2-5
CDR3: CASSGLGRETQYF

V: TRBV6-1
D: TRBD1
J: TRBJ1-4
CDR3: CASSGGGTNEKLFF

V: TRBV6-4
D: TRBD2
J: TRBJ2-3
CDR3: CASSVAGARTDTQYF

V: TRBV2
D: TRBD2
J: TRBJ2-3
CDR3: CASRRTSGGYTDTQYF

V: TRBV5-1
D: .
J: TRBJ2-3
CDR3: CASRPDTDTQYF

V: TRBV19
D: TRBD1
J: TRBJ2-7
CDR3: CASSRDSLYEQYF

V: TRBV5-4
D: TRBD2
J: TRBJ2-5
CDR3: CASSSRLAGGKETQYF

V: TRBV19
D: TRBD2
J: TRBJ2-3
CDR3: CASSTDWAGLGSADTQYF

V: TRBV15
D: TRBD2
J: TRBJ2-3
CDR3: CATSAGLAGATDTQYF

V: TRBV6-1
D: .
J: TRBJ2-7
CDR3: CASSLILGSYEQYF

V: TRBV2
D: .
J: TRBJ2-7
CDR3: CASRDSFSSYEQYF

V: TRBV28
D: .
J: TRBJ2-7
CDR3: CASTQGRNPYEQYF

V: TRBV7-2
D: TRBD2
J: TRBJ2-5
CDR3: CASRGGSGGPRLETQYF

V: TRBV28
D: TRBD2
J: TRBJ2-3
CDR3: CASSFGTSGAPTDTQYF

V: TRBV7-8
D: .
J: TRBJ2-1
CDR3: CASSFLRGAHGEQFF

V: TRBV18
D: .
J: TRBJ2-5
CDR3: CASSPTEYQETQYF

V: TRBV4-2
D: TRBD1
J: TRBJ2-7
CDR3: CASSQRQGEQYF

V: TRBV5-1
D: .
J: TRBJ2-7
CDR3: CASSLGPALLREQYF

V: TRBV5-1
D: .
J: TRBJ1-5
CDR3: CASALDSEPQHF

V: TRBV9
D: .
J: TRBJ2-3
CDR3: CASRDGGTDTQYF

V: TRBV7-2
D: TRBD2
J: TRBJ2-1
CDR3: CASSLDGLEYNEQFF

V: TRBV4-1
D: TRBD2
J: TRBJ2-1
CDR3: CASRTSGGANEQFF

V: TRBV7-7
D: .
J: TRBJ1-5
CDR3: CASSLDDSQPQHF